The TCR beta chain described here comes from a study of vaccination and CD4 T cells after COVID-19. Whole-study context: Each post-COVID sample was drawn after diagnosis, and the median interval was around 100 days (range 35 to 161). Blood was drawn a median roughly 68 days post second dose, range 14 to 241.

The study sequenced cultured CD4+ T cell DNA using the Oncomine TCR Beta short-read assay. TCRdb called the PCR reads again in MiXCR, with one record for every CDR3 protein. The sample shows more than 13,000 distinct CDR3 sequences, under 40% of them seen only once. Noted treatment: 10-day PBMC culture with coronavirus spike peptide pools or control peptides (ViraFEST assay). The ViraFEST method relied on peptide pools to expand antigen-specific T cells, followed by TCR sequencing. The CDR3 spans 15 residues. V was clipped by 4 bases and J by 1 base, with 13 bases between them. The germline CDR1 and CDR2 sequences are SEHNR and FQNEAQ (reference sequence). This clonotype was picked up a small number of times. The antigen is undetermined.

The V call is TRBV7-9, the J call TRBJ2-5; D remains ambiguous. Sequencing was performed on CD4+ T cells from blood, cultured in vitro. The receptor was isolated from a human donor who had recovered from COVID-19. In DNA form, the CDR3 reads TGTGCCAGCAGCTATAGTATAGGAATCCAAGAGACCCAGTACTTC. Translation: CASSYSIGIQETQYF.